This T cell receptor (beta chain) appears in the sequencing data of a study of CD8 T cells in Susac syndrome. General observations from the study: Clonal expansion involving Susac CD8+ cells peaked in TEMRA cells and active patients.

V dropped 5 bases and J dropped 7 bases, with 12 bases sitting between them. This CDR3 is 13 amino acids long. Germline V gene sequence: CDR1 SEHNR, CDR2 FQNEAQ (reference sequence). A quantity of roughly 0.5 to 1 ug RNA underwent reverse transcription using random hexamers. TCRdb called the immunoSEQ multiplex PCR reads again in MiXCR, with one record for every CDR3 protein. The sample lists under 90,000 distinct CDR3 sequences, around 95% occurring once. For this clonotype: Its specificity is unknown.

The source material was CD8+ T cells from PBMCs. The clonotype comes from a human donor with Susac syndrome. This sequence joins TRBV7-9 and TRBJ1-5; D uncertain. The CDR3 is CASSPGFRQPQHF. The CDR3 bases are TGTGCCAGCAGCCCGGGCTTCAGGCAGCCCCAGCATTTT.